The source of this T cell receptor (beta chain) is a study of cytomegalovirus exposure and HLA in healthy donors. Study-wide results and caveats: In an earlier analysis, about 87% or about 30%: the productive usage of most TCR beta V segments. TCR sequences were mostly rare, though some public TCRs occurred in many donors.

CDR1 SGHTA and CDR2 FQGNSA come from the germline V gene. The CDR3 extends over 14 amino acids. Trimming took 5 bases from V and 4 from J, leaving 14 bases between them. Notes on this clone: Its antigen remains unknown.

PCR amplification relied on 60 Vbeta primers (plus 13 Jbeta primers). Profiled with immunoSEQ multiplex PCR; TCRdb holds only in-frame clones, not every one. Reported are some 150,000 clones; the ten largest clones contain about 0.8%. This receptor was obtained from a woman between 18 and 30 years old in good health and CMV-seropositive. Sequenced input: PBMCs. The chain joins TRBV7-2 to TRBJ1-1, with D maybe TRBD1 (5 bases). The CDR3: CASSPWDFGTEAFF. The CDR3, as DNA: TGTGCCAGCAGCCCGTGGGACTTTGGCACTGAAGCTTTCTTT.